This T cell receptor (beta chain) was recovered during a study of Ad26.COV2.S vaccination and SARS-CoV-2 variants. Study-wide background: Sample donor was a member of the COV1001 Ad26.COV2.S trial arm. Study-level findings and limits: For non-spike TCRs, breadth in vaccine recipients resembled that in placebo recipients.

Sequencing was performed with immunoSEQ multiplex PCR; in TCRdb, only in-frame clones are kept and a portion is missing. This table has fewer than 400,000 clones, 88% appearing once. As concerns this clone: Its antigen is still unknown. A much larger clone lies a single base off, so this may be a read error. In the same sample, other DNA sequences code for this CDR3.

Documented treatment: around 19 received Ad26.COV2.S at low or high dose, single or two shots; about 5 received placebo; per-sample allocation not given. Sampling was done on day 63 after the first vaccine or placebo injection. This vaccine is an Ad26 vector that expresses the Wuhan-strain SARS-CoV-2 spike. Trimming took off 2 bases at V and 4 bases at J, with 6 bases between the two ends. This CDR3 region has 13 residues. Germline CDR1 reads SGHTA; CDR2 reads FQGNSA. This TCR was sampled from a person aged 18-60 years who received the Ad26.COV2.S COVID-19 vaccine or a placebo. The specimen comprised peripheral blood, sampled in a trial of Ad26.COV2.S vaccine versus placebo. The chain links TRBV7-2 to TRBJ1-5; D is possibly TRBD1 (6 bases). CDR3 residues: CASSLQGNQPQHF. DNA for the CDR3: TGTGCCAGCAGCTTACAGGGGAATCAGCCCCAGCATTTT.